The 32 T cell receptor beta chains presented below share a single source sample, sequenced in a study of CD8 T cells in Susac syndrome. Random-hexamer reverse transcription was applied to roughly 0.45 to 1 ug RNA. TCRdb fed the immunoSEQ multiplex PCR reads into MiXCR, producing one record per CDR3 protein. The data hold about 240,000 distinct CDR3 sequences, with roughly 95% observed a single time. The source material was CD4+ T cells from PBMCs. These receptors came from a human donor with Susac syndrome.

This chain connects TRBV6-5 to TRBJ2-6; D is perhaps TRBD2 (5 bases). This CDR3 comprises 19 residues. Trimming took off 0 bases at V and 1 base at J, with 16 bases between the two ends. In germline, CDR1 is MNHEY, CDR2 SVGAGI. CDR3 coding DNA: TGTGCCAGCAGTTACTCGTGGACTCCACTTCAATCTGGGGCCAACGTCCTGACTTTC. It is translated as CASSYSWTPLQSGANVLTF.

The CDR3: CAWTYIIRAEAFF. The CDR3 bases are TGTGCCTGGACGTACATCATCAGGGCTGAAGCTTTCTTT. V is TRBV30 and J is TRBJ1-1, with a tentative D call TRBD1 (5 bases). The CDR3 consists of 13 residues. Germline V CDR1 and CDR2: GTSNPN, SVGIG (reference sequence). V gave up 4 bases and J gave up 6 bases, with 15 bases separating them.

The rearrangement links TRBV7-9 to TRBJ1-2; D unclear. The CDR3 is 13 residues long. V was cut by 5 bases and J by 1 base, with 8 bases left in between. Per the germline V gene, CDR1 is SEHNR and CDR2 is FQNEAQ (reference sequence). CDR3 in amino acids: CASSAGHNYGYTF. The CDR3 region has the DNA TGTGCCAGCAGCGCCGGCCATAACTATGGCTACACCTTC.

This chain connects TRBV25-1 to TRBJ1-2, with 7 bases that match TRBD1. This CDR3 contains 16 residues. Germline loops: CDR1 MGHDK, CDR2 SYGVNS. J gave up 5 bases and V 3 bases, and 12 bases lay outside the gene matches. CDR3 residues: CASSDPRTGRGYGYTF. The CDR3 bases are TGTGCCAGCAGTGATCCGAGGACAGGAAGAGGATATGGCTACACCTTC.

The chain joins TRBV20-1 to TRBJ2-7; 13 bases match TRBD2. CDR1 is DFQATT, CDR2 SNEGSKA, per germline (reference sequence). CDR3 length equals 16 residues. With V trimmed by 6 bases and J by 3 bases, 11 bases remained unmatched. The CDR3 spells CSAVTPGTSGNYEQYF. CDR3 in DNA: TGCAGTGCCGTCACCCCCGGGACTAGCGGGAACTACGAGCAGTACTTC.

V and J are TRBV30 and TRBJ1-1; D is ambiguous. The germline gives CDR1 GTSNPN, CDR2 SVGIG (reference sequence). Trimming stripped 2 bases from V and 9 bases from J, with 13 bases between. The CDR3 has 12 amino acids. The CDR3 spells CAWSHSLNQAFF. DNA of the CDR3: TGTGCCTGGAGTCATTCTTTGAACCAAGCTTTCTTT. Full variable domain (rest looked up from reference TRBV30 and TRBJ1-1): SQTIHQWPATLVQPVGSPLSLECTVEGTSNPNLYWYRQAAGRGLQLLFYSVGIGQISSEVPQNLSASRPQDRQFILSSKKLLLSDSGFYLCAWSHSLNQAFFGQGTRLTVV.

The rearrangement joins TRBV7-3 to TRBJ2-6; 9 bases are a match to TRBD1. Germline trimming cut 5 bases from V and 1 base from J; bases unmatched to any gene: 6. CDR3 length equals 17 residues. Germline loops: CDR1 SGHTA, CDR2 FQGTGA. Written as DNA, the CDR3 is TGTGCCAGCAGCCCGAACAGGGGGCTGTCTGGGGCCAACGTCCTGACTTTC. This encodes CASSPNRGLSGANVLTF.

CDR3 sequence (DNA): TGCGCCAGCAGCCAGGGACAGGGGGCGAGCACTGAAGCTTTCTTT. It is translated as CASSQGQGASTEAFF. The chain recombines TRBV4-1 with TRBJ1-1; 12 bases are a match to TRBD1. Germline V lookup: CDR1 MGHRA, CDR2 YSYEKL. Losses at the gene ends were 3 bases for V and 4 bases for J; bases not matched to a gene: 3. This CDR3 region has 15 residues.

The J gene is TRBJ2-5, the V gene TRBV7-9; D may be TRBD1 (6 bases). The CDR3 is 15 amino acids. V lost 4 bases, J lost 2 bases, and 14 bases lay in between. The germline V gene encodes CDR1 SEHNR and CDR2 FQNEAQ (reference sequence). CDR3 in DNA: TGTGCCAGCAGCTCCCCGGGACACCTACAAGAGACCCAGTACTTC. It encodes CASSSPGHLQETQYF.

The chain recombines TRBV29-1 with TRBJ1-1; 7 nucleotides line up with TRBD1. The CDR3 covers 11 residues. The germline gives CDR1 SQVTM, CDR2 ANQGSEA. Unmatched junction bases numbered 4, after V lost 6 bases and J lost 6 bases. CDR3 sequence: CSVGDRAEAFF. The CDR3 DNA reads as TGCAGCGTCGGAGACAGGGCTGAAGCTTTCTTT.

V gene TRBV23-1 combines with J gene TRBJ2-7; no clear D. TRBV23-1 is treated as an ORF (open reading frame) with a function not yet certain. Trimming pared 2 bases from V and 3 bases from J, leaving 17 bases between. The CDR3 runs 16 residues. The CDR3 sequence is CASSQITTVFHYEQYF. In DNA, the CDR3 is TGCGCCAGCAGTCAAATCACTACCGTTTTTCACTACGAGCAGTACTTC.

The CDR3 spells CASSQHGTPWEQYF. The CDR3 coding sequence is TGTGCCAGCAGCCAACATGGGACACCCTGGGAGCAGTACTTC. This chain connects TRBV3-1 to TRBJ2-7; a weak D match, TRBD1 (6 bases). Germline V CDR1 and CDR2: LGHDT, YNNKEL (reference sequence). The CDR3 sequence is 14 residues long. The V and J ends lost 2 bases and 7 bases respectively, with 15 bases between them.

This clonotype was detected once. The V and J genes are TRBV3-1 and TRBJ1-2, with a weak D call TRBD1 (5 bases). This CDR3 contains 14 residues. The V and J ends lost 1 base and 4 bases respectively, with 10 bases between them. Germline assignment: CDR1 LGHDT and CDR2 YNNKEL (reference sequence). The CDR3 sequence: CASSQATGAYGYTF. The CDR3 coding sequence is TGTGCCAGCAGCCAAGCAACAGGCGCCTATGGCTACACCTTC.

The chain employs TRBV4-1 and TRBJ2-4; the D call may be TRBD1 or TRBD2 (5 bases each). The CDR3 has 17 amino acids. V was trimmed by 0 bases and J by 0 bases, leaving 12 bases between them. The germline V gene encodes CDR1 MGHRA and CDR2 YSYEKL. CDR3 residues: CASSQEVRGAAKNIQYF. The CDR3 nucleotides are TGCGCCAGCAGCCAAGAAGTAAGAGGGGCAGCCAAAAACATTCAGTACTTC.

The rearrangement links TRBV6-6 to TRBJ1-1, with D perhaps TRBD1 (5 bases). The germline V gene encodes CDR1 MNHNY and CDR2 SVGAGI (reference sequence). This CDR3 is 14 amino acids long. Trimming stripped 0 bases from V and 4 bases from J, with 9 bases between. Here the CDR3 reads CASSYSKQGTEAFF. CDR3 nucleotide sequence: TGTGCCAGCAGTTACTCGAAGCAGGGCACTGAAGCTTTCTTT.

The chain has TRBV9 and TRBJ2-3; D may be TRBD2 (6 bases). V was cut by 0 bases and J by 1 base, with 6 bases left in between. The CDR3 consists of 14 residues. CDR1 is SGDLS, CDR2 YYNGEE, per germline. The CDR3 sequence: CASSVASGTDTQYF. DNA for the CDR3: TGTGCCAGCAGCGTAGCTAGCGGCACAGATACGCAGTATTTT.

V and J are TRBV5-6 and TRBJ1-4, with 8 bases lining up with TRBD1. This CDR3 has 16 residues. Germline V CDR1 and CDR2: SGHDT, YYEEEE. V trimming: 4 bases; J trimming: 4 bases; junction bases outside the gene matches: 9. DNA of the CDR3: TGTGCCAGCAGCGACGGGACAGGAGATTTTAATGAAAAACTGTTTTTT. It encodes CASSDGTGDFNEKLFF. Together with reference TRBV5-6 and TRBJ1-4, the CDR3 gives the full variable domain: DAGVTQSPTHLIKTRGQQVTLRCSPKSGHDTVSWYQQALGQGPQFIFQYYEEEERQRGNFPDRFSGHQFPNYSSELNVNALLLGDSALYLCASSDGTGDFNEKLFFGSGTQLSVL.

V usage is TRBV20-1 and J usage is TRBJ2-3; D not resolved. This CDR3 has 16 residues. The V and J ends lost 5 bases and 2 bases respectively, with 20 bases between them. The germline gives CDR1 DFQATT, CDR2 SNEGSKA (reference sequence). CDR3 nucleotide sequence: TGCAGTGCTCTTCCCCCTGGGCTTAATCCCACAGATACGCAGTATTTT. Protein sequence: CSALPPGLNPTDTQYF.

The V call is TRBV12-3 or TRBV12-4, the J call TRBJ2-7; D not certain. The V end was cut by 6 bases, the J end by 0 bases, with 12 bases between. This CDR3 has 14 residues. CDR3 protein: CASSPDSPSYEQYF. The CDR3 nucleotides are TGTGCCAGCAGCCCCGACTCACCCTCCTACGAGCAGTACTTC.

The chain employs TRBV20-1 and TRBJ2-1; D gene ambiguous. Germline V CDR1 and CDR2: DFQATT, SNEGSKA (reference sequence). The CDR3 loop spans 14 amino acids. The V end was cut by 0 bases, the J end by 6 bases, with 12 bases between. CDR3 region: CSARDLLERNEQFF. DNA for the CDR3: TGCAGTGCTAGAGATCTGCTAGAGCGCAATGAGCAGTTCTTC.

The chain joins TRBV9 to TRBJ2-1; 7 nucleotides align to TRBD2. V lost 3 bases to trimming and J lost 7 bases; unmatched junction nucleotides: 7. The CDR3 spans 14 residues. Germline V gene lookup returns CDR1 SGDLS and CDR2 YYNGEE. Written as DNA, the CDR3 is TGTGCCAGCAGCGATTTAGCGGGTATGAATGAGCAGTTCTTC. It translates to CASSDLAGMNEQFF.

CDR3 nucleotide sequence: TGCGCCAGCAGTCACCAGGGTATATGTACTGAAGCTTTCTTT. The encoded protein is CASSHQGICTEAFF. The chain employs TRBV23-1 and TRBJ1-1, with a tentative D call TRBD1 (5 bases). TRBV23-1 is sorted into the ORF group, with uncertain function. V was clipped by 3 bases and J by 5 bases, with 13 bases between them. This CDR3 region has 14 residues.

The chain couples TRBV2 to TRBJ1-2; perhaps TRBD1 as D (5 bases). V was pared by 6 bases and J by 6 bases, with 8 bases between. This CDR3 comprises 11 residues. Germline V lookup: CDR1 SNHLY, CDR2 FYNNEI. The CDR3 DNA reads TGTGCCAGCAGCAGGGTTGATGGCTACACCTTC. This codes for CASSRVDGYTF.

The chain uses TRBV5-1 and TRBJ1-2, with TRBD1 matching over 9 bases. V trimming: 1 base; J trimming: 2 bases; junction bases outside the gene matches: 0. The V gene's germline CDR1 is SGHRS and CDR2 YFSETQ. This CDR3 has 14 residues. CDR3 amino acids: CASSLTGGNYGYTF. The CDR3 region has the DNA TGCGCCAGCAGCTTGACAGGGGGCAACTATGGCTACACCTTC.

V gene TRBV12-3 or TRBV12-4 combines with J gene TRBJ2-5; either TRBD1 or TRBD2 may fit D (5 bases each). Trimming removed 5 bases at V and 1 base at J, with 17 bases between. The CDR3 has 16 residues. CDR3 coding DNA: TGTGCCAGCAGTGCCGGGACCCCTAACTTCCAAGAGACCCAGTACTTC. It is translated as CASSAGTPNFQETQYF.

The CDR3 coding sequence is TGCGCCAGCAGCGTGAACCAGGCGGACTACTCCATTGAGCAGTTCTTC. It translates to CASSVNQADYSIEQFF. This sequence joins TRBV5-1 and TRBJ2-1; D is perhaps TRBD2 (6 bases). V was cut by 4 bases and J by 9 bases, with 23 bases left in between. Germline V CDR1 and CDR2: SGHRS, YFSETQ. The CDR3 consists of 16 residues.

The CDR3 here is CASSQYTGGDTGELFF. CDR3 in DNA: TGCGCCAGCAGCCAATACACAGGGGGCGACACCGGGGAGCTGTTTTTT. This chain uses TRBV4-1 with TRBJ2-2, with 9 nucleotides matching TRBD1. Germline CDR1 and CDR2: MGHRA and YSYEKL. This CDR3 region has 16 residues. V trimming: 2 bases; J trimming: 3 bases; junction bases outside the gene matches: 4.

As for this clonotype: The junction shows a germline mismatch at one end, possibly a read error. The rearrangement links TRBV6-6 to TRBJ1-2, with a weak D call TRBD1 (6 bases). The germline CDR1 and CDR2 sequences are MNHNY and SVGAGI (reference sequence). The CDR3 runs to 14 residues. CDR3 DNA: TGTGCCAGCAGTTTAAACAGGGCGGGGAGCCACTCTCGCTTC. This sequence encodes CASSLNRAGSHSRF.

The chain uses TRBV7-9 and TRBJ1-2; maybe TRBD1 (5 bases). V dropped 5 bases and J dropped 4 bases, with 8 bases sitting between them. Germline V gene data show CDR1 as SEHNR and CDR2 as FQNEAQ (reference sequence). The CDR3 consists of 12 residues. Written as DNA, the CDR3 is TGTGCCAGCAGCCCGGGACCCTATGGCTACACCTTC. It codes for CASSPGPYGYTF.

The V call is TRBV14, the J call TRBJ2-7, with 13 bases that match TRBD2. Trimming cost V 4 bases and J 3 bases; bases outside gene matches: 6. CDR3 length: 16 residues. Germline V gene sequence: CDR1 SGHDN, CDR2 FVKESK. The CDR3 here is CASSLRGLAGFYEQYF. In DNA, the CDR3 is TGTGCCAGCAGCCTAAGGGGACTAGCGGGGTTCTACGAGCAGTACTTC.

The V gene is TRBV7-9, the J gene TRBJ1-2; TRBD1 might be the D (5 bases). Trimming cost V 6 bases and J 7 bases, with 15 bases left between them. The CDR3 is made up of 13 amino acids. In germline, CDR1 is SEHNR, CDR2 FQNEAQ (reference sequence). The DNA of the CDR3 is TGTGCCAGCAGTCCAGTCGGGGGAGGTGGCTACACCTTC. Translated: CASSPVGGGGYTF.

The J gene is TRBJ2-7, the V gene TRBV4-1; perhaps TRBD2 as D (6 bases). With 3 bases removed from V and 4 bases from J, the gap between germline ends came to 16 bases. Looked up from germline, CDR1 is MGHRA and CDR2 is YSYEKL. This CDR3 has 15 amino acids. The CDR3: CASSHFVAGIYEQYF. CDR3 nucleotide sequence: TGCGCCAGCAGCCATTTCGTTGCGGGGATATACGAGCAGTACTTC.